The 9 T cell receptor beta chains given below trace back to one sample, sequenced in a study of T cell responses to AZD1222 COVID-19 vaccine. Using immunoSEQ multiplex PCR, the repertoire was profiled, and TCRdb retains in-frame clones only, with some absent. The repertoire holds about 120,000 clones, with about 90% as singletons. This specimen was peripheral blood, taken on day 0 of AZD1222 vaccination. All receptors come from an adult in good health.

This clone came up once. This chain's CDR3 is CASSLAAGRANEQFF. In DNA form, the CDR3 reads TGCGCCAGCAGCTTGGCCGCGGGCAGGGCCAATGAGCAGTTCTTC. This sequence joins TRBV5-1 and TRBJ2-1, with D tentatively TRBD1 or TRBD2 (5 bases each). The CDR3 has 15 amino acids. The V end was cut by 0 bases, the J end by 6 bases, with 13 bases between. CDR1 and CDR2 (germline): SGHRS, YFSETQ. The entire variable domain, with the rest obtained from reference TRBV5-1 and TRBJ2-1, is as follows: KAGVTQTPRYLIKTRGQQVTLSCSPISGHRSVSWYQQTPGQGLQFLFEYFSETQRNKGNFPGRFSGRQFSNSRSEMNVSTLELGDSALYLCASSLAAGRANEQFFGPGTRLTVL.

The chain links TRBV2 to TRBJ2-7; 9 nucleotides line up with TRBD1. Germline CDR1 is SNHLY and CDR2 is FYNNEI. The V segment lost 6 bases and the J segment 4 bases; nucleotides outside the gene matches: 7. CDR3 length: 14 residues. The CDR3 sequence: CASRQSGTGYEQYF. For the CDR3, the DNA is TGTGCCAGCAGGCAATCCGGGACAGGGTACGAGCAGTACTTC.

This clone was counted once. The rearrangement uses TRBV2 and TRBJ2-3, with 10 bases identical to TRBD2. The CDR3 runs to 16 residues. Germline lookup yields CDR1 SNHLY and CDR2 FYNNEI. The V and J ends lost 2 bases and 5 bases, in that order; junction bases with no gene match: 7. The CDR3, as DNA: TGTGCCAGCAGTGAACGAAGCGGGGGGGCAGGAGATACGCAGTATTTT. Translation: CASSERSGGAGDTQYF.

This clone appeared once. J is TRBJ2-7 and V is TRBV10-3, with no clear D. The CDR3 totals 12 residues. Trimming stripped 6 bases from V and 2 bases from J, with 8 bases between. Per germline, CDR1 ENHRY and CDR2 SYGVKD. DNA for the CDR3: TGTGCCATCAGAACCATCCCCTACGAGCAGTACTTC. This codes for CAIRTIPYEQYF.

This chain links TRBV23-1 with TRBJ2-7; 7 bases line up with TRBD2. TRBV23-1 is sorted into the ORF group, with uncertain function. V dropped 4 bases and J dropped 2; count of bases not matched to a gene: 8. This CDR3 contains 15 residues. CDR3 DNA sequence: TGCGCCAGCAGTCGTCGGGGGAGGGGCGCCTACGAGCAGTACTTC. It yields the protein CASSRRGRGAYEQYF.

This sequence joins TRBV2 and TRBJ1-1; D remains unclear. The CDR3 runs to 13 residues. Trimming took 6 bases from V and 3 from J, leaving 11 bases between them. In germline, CDR1 is SNHLY, CDR2 FYNNEI. CDR3 protein: CASSLGIHTEAFF. In DNA, the CDR3 is TGTGCCAGCAGCCTCGGGATACACACTGAAGCTTTCTTT.

The rearrangement links TRBV13 to TRBJ2-5; 9 bases fit TRBD1. From germline, CDR1 is PRHDT and CDR2 FYEKMQ (reference sequence). The trim removed 0 bases at V and 7 bases at J, leaving 9 bases unmatched. The CDR3 totals 16 residues. The CDR3 here is CASSLGVGQGGGTQYF. The CDR3 DNA reads TGTGCCAGCAGCTTAGGCGTGGGACAGGGCGGCGGGACCCAGTACTTC.

This clone appeared a single time. The rearrangement joins TRBV6-5 to TRBJ1-1; 7 positions agree with TRBD1. The V gene's germline CDR1 is MNHEY and CDR2 SVGAGI. V lost 7 bases to trimming and J lost 1 base; unmatched junction nucleotides: 6. The CDR3 has 14 amino acids. The CDR3 spells CASTSDRKNTEAFF. In nucleotides, the CDR3 is TGTGCCAGCACCTCGGACAGGAAGAACACTGAAGCTTTCTTT.

The V and J genes are TRBV5-6 and TRBJ2-2; D is perhaps TRBD2 (5 bases). The CDR3 contains 16 residues. In germline, CDR1 is SGHDT, CDR2 YYEEEE. The V end was cut by 1 base, the J end by 4 bases, with 14 bases between. CDR3 amino acids: CASSLPAGLTTGELFF. In DNA form, the CDR3 reads TGTGCCAGCAGCTTGCCCGCCGGACTTACCACCGGGGAGCTGTTTTTT.